The clone carrying this TCR beta chain was seen a single time. The antigen is not known. It was the 120-subject validation cohort, separate from the approximately 700-subject first cohort, to which the donors belonged. V dropped 2 bases and J dropped 4 bases, with 9 bases sitting between them. This CDR3 comprises 12 residues. The germline CDR1 and CDR2 sequences are SQVTM and ANQGSEA. The data are from a study of cytomegalovirus exposure and HLA in healthy donors. Findings of the study overall: There were some public TCRs occurring in many donors, but most TCR sequences were rare.

Libraries were prepared by immunoSEQ multiplex PCR; TCRdb keeps only in-frame clonotypes and omits some of them. The sample records some 170,000 clones, 80% to 85% being singletons. This chain links TRBV29-1 with TRBJ2-7; D is perhaps TRBD1 (6 bases). The sequence was obtained from a man aged 30 to 39 in good health and CMV-seropositive. The sequencing sample was made of PBMCs. CDR3 sequence reads: CSVENRAYEQYF. The CDR3 nucleotides read TGCAGCGTTGAAAACAGGGCTTACGAGCAGTACTTC.